These 9 T cell receptor beta chains came from one sample sequenced in a study of blood T cell repertoires in COVID-19. Repertoires were generated with immunoSEQ multiplex PCR, while TCRdb's copy carries only in-frame clones and drops some. The profile shows 370,000 or so clones, roughly 86% of them singletons. Input material: PBMCs or T cells enriched from blood (not recorded which). Every receptor here comes from a man between 25 and 39 years old who had recovered from COVID-19.

The sample holds one count of this clone. The CDR3 sequence is CASSYSTGRNNEQFF. As DNA, the CDR3 is TGTGCCAGCAGTTACTCGACAGGGCGAAACAATGAGCAGTTCTTC. The chain recombines TRBV6-2 or TRBV6-3 with TRBJ2-1; 7 bases agree with TRBD1. This CDR3 spans 15 amino acids. Germline loops: CDR1 MNHEY, CDR2 SVGEGT. J lost 5 bases, V lost 0 bases, and 4 bases had no gene match.

The V call is TRBV29-1, the J call TRBJ1-1, with a tentative D call TRBD1 (6 bases). Germline loops: CDR1 SQVTM, CDR2 ANQGSEA. The CDR3 spans 12 residues. V lost 0 bases and J 6 bases, leaving 8 bases between the germline ends. The CDR3 spells CSVEDRGPEAFF. As DNA, the CDR3 is TGCAGCGTTGAAGACAGGGGCCCTGAAGCTTTCTTT.

The V gene is TRBV5-6, the J gene TRBJ2-7; possible D gene TRBD2, 6 bases. Germline CDR1 reads SGHDT; CDR2 reads YYEEEE. This CDR3 region has 15 residues. Trimming took 0 bases from V and 2 from J, leaving 12 bases between them. The CDR3 region has the DNA TGTGCCAGCAGCTTGGCCCTAGCGCCCACCTACGAGCAGTACTTC. As protein: CASSLALAPTYEQYF.

This clone was seen more than once but under ten times. The chain carries TRBV7-8 and TRBJ1-1; 12 bases are shared with TRBD1. Germline CDR1 SGHVS, CDR2 FQNEAQ. The length of the CDR3 is 14 residues. V lost 3 bases, J lost 8 bases, and 4 bases stayed unmatched. The CDR3 protein is CASSLRGTGGEAFF. The CDR3 nucleotides read TGTGCCAGCAGCTTGCGAGGGACAGGGGGCGAAGCTTTCTTT.

The V gene is TRBV10-3, the J gene TRBJ1-1; 9 positions match TRBD1. CDR1 is ENHRY, CDR2 SYGVKD, per germline. J gave up 5 bases and V 5 bases, and 9 bases lay outside the gene matches. This CDR3 spans 15 amino acids. DNA for the CDR3: TGTGCCATCAGTCCCGGGACAGGGCCGGGGACTGAAGCTTTCTTT. Translation: CAISPGTGPGTEAFF.

The chain links TRBV30 to TRBJ1-4, with 7 bases matching TRBD1. The trim removed 1 base at V and 4 bases at J, leaving 3 bases unmatched. Germline values: CDR1 GTSNPN, CDR2 SVGIG (reference sequence). The CDR3 is 14 residues long. CDR3 nucleotides: TGTGCCTGGAGTGGGGGGACAGTTAATGAAAAACTGTTTTTT. Protein sequence: CAWSGGTVNEKLFF.

The gene calls are TRBV29-1 and TRBJ1-2; 10 bases are shared with TRBD1. There are 16 residues in the CDR3. Germline CDR1 SQVTM, CDR2 ANQGSEA. With 0 bases clipped from V and 4 bases from J, the junction kept 8 bases outside the gene matches. The CDR3 spells CSVEDRGTGVSYGYTF. The DNA for the CDR3 is TGCAGCGTTGAAGATAGAGGGACAGGGGTCTCCTATGGCTACACCTTC.

This sequence joins TRBV27 and TRBJ2-1, with D possibly being TRBD1 (6 bases). This CDR3 spans 12 amino acids. Deletions cut 7 bases from V and 10 bases from J, with 14 bases between. From germline, CDR1 is MNHEY and CDR2 SMNVEV (reference sequence). The CDR3 here is CASKAGDYEQFF. The DNA for the CDR3 is TGTGCCAGCAAGGCAGGGGATTACGAGCAGTTCTTC.

The rearrangement links TRBV7-8 to TRBJ1-5; a possible D gene is TRBD1 (6 bases). Trimming took off 5 bases at V and 0 bases at J, with 26 bases between the two ends. The length of the CDR3 is 20 residues. The V gene's germline CDR1 is SGHVS and CDR2 FQNEAQ. CDR3 sequence (DNA): TGTGCCAGCAGCCGTCTTACGCCTTTGGACAGAACTTATAGCAATCAGCCCCAGCATTTT. Its translation is CASSRLTPLDRTYSNQPQHF.